This TCR beta chain was sequenced in a study of cytomegalovirus exposure and HLA in healthy donors. Study results and caveats: Cytomegalovirus status was reportedly diagnosed by the classifier with high sensitivity and specificity. The study put 150 to 200 TCR beta chains on its list as cytomegalovirus-associated. Later analysis showed TCR association rates varying by HLA locus, highest for DRB1 and lowest for HLA-C. The HLA-A and HLA-B alleles of most subjects were reportedly predicted accurately from TCR beta sequences.

Germline V CDR1 and CDR2: MNHNS, SASEGT. The CDR3 loop spans 14 amino acids. PCR was performed using 60 Vbeta and 13 Jbeta primers. The method was immunoSEQ multiplex PCR; TCRdb's version includes in-frame clones alone and lacks a portion of them. The sample yields about 190,000 clones, 77% seen once. Details on this clone: Its antigen is unidentified.

This TCR derives from a woman in her thirties in good health and CMV-seropositive. The rearrangement uses TRBV6-1 and TRBJ2-5; TRBD1 is a possible D gene (5 bases). The J call may not be correct, given that the DNA end is closer to TRBJ2-7. Material: PBMCs. Written as DNA, the CDR3 is TGTGCCAGCTCTACAGGTCTTGTCCTCTACGAGCAGTACTTC. Translated, it gives CASSTGLVLYEQYF.